Below, 25 T cell receptor beta chains from the same sample are listed, as sequenced in a study of cytomegalovirus exposure and HLA in healthy donors (dated by TCRdb to the late 2010s). Library construction relied on the immunoSEQ multiplex PCR assay. For the multiplex PCR, a mixture combining 60 forward primers for TCR Vbeta segments and 13 reverse primers for TCR Jbeta segments was used. Here the immuneACCESS table is served through TCRdb, limited to in-frame sequences with V and J called. Missing clones are a known gap in these copies; in checked studies unresolved V genes cover under half, and the rest lacks a known reason. This sample is represented by about 76,000 clones; around 72% of them were singletons. The ten largest clones add up to 16% of the sample. Sequenced input: PBMCs. All receptors come from a woman aged 40 to 49 in good health and CMV-seropositive.

This clone occurred once. This chain connects TRBV4-1 to TRBJ1-2, with TRBD1 matching 8 bases. Germline CDR1 is MGHRA and CDR2 is YSYEKL. J gave up 4 bases and V 0 bases, and 13 bases lay outside the gene matches. The CDR3 length is 18 residues. CDR3 sequence reads: CASSQDGTGDQLGYGYTF. CDR3 coding DNA: TGCGCCAGCAGCCAAGATGGGACAGGCGATCAGCTTGGCTATGGCTACACCTTC.

The chain carries TRBV7-9 and TRBJ2-2; D gene unclear. The V gene lost 1 base and the J gene lost 7 bases, with 10 bases spanning the gap. Germline V gene data show CDR1 as SEHNR and CDR2 as FQNEAQ (reference sequence). This CDR3 is built from 14 residues. DNA for the CDR3: TGTGCCAGCAGCTTAGGCCTCCCCGGCGGGGAGCTGTTTTTT. Its translation is CASSLGLPGGELFF.

The rearrangement uses TRBV13 and TRBJ2-2; the match to TRBD2 covers 10 bases. The CDR3 has 16 residues. Germline trimming cut 4 bases from V and 4 bases from J; bases unmatched to any gene: 6. Germline V gene lookup returns CDR1 PRHDT and CDR2 FYEKMQ (reference sequence). Here the CDR3 DNA reads TGTGCCAGCAGCTACCATAGCGGGAGGATCACCGGGGAGCTGTTTTTT. Translating gives CASSYHSGRITGELFF.

This sequence joins TRBV10-1 and TRBJ1-3; 9 nucleotides align to TRBD1. This CDR3 spans 15 amino acids. CDR1 WNHNN and CDR2 SYGVQD come from the germline V gene (reference sequence). The ends lost 6 bases at V and 2 bases at J; junction bases unmatched: 5. CDR3 residues: CASSEGQGPGNTIYF. The CDR3 DNA reads TGCGCCAGCAGCGAAGGACAGGGGCCTGGAAACACCATATATTTT.

The V and J genes are TRBV30 and TRBJ1-1; no clear D gene. This CDR3 contains 13 residues. Germline V gives CDR1 GTSNPN, CDR2 SVGIG (reference sequence). Trimming removed 2 bases at V and 4 bases at J, with 11 bases between. The DNA of the CDR3 is TGTGCCTGGAGTCCCATGCCAGGCACTGAAGCTTTCTTT. This codes for CAWSPMPGTEAFF.

The chain carries TRBV30 and TRBJ1-5, with D perhaps TRBD1 (5 bases). Germline V lookup: CDR1 GTSNPN, CDR2 SVGIG (reference sequence). The CDR3 sequence is 16 residues long. V shed 0 bases and J shed 4 bases, with 16 bases lying between them. As DNA, the CDR3 is TGTGCCTGGAGTGTGGGGCAGGGAAGGGTAAATCAGCCCCAGCATTTT. It yields the protein CAWSVGQGRVNQPQHF.

The chain carries TRBV15 and TRBJ2-1; TRBD2 matches 13 bases. The CDR3 contains 16 residues. CDR1 is LNHNV, CDR2 YYDKDF, per germline (reference sequence). V shed 0 bases, J shed 6 bases, and the junction held 2 bases outside the gene matches. The CDR3 DNA follows: TGTGCCACCAGCAGAGACAGGACTAGCGGGAGCAATGAGCAGTTCTTC. Its protein is CATSRDRTSGSNEQFF.

The chain links TRBV2 to TRBJ1-5; TRBD1 agrees at 8 bases. After removal of 5 bases from V and 7 bases from J, the junction contained 7 bases not matched to a gene. The CDR3 totals 14 residues. Germline V lookup: CDR1 SNHLY, CDR2 FYNNEI. The CDR3, as DNA: TGTGCCAGCAGTCGGGACAGGACGAGACAGCCCCAGCATTTT. Translated, it gives CASSRDRTRQPQHF.

The chain links TRBV13 to TRBJ2-7, with D tentatively TRBD1 (5 bases). Germline V gene lookup returns CDR1 PRHDT and CDR2 FYEKMQ (reference sequence). Trimming removed 4 bases at V and 0 bases at J, with 13 bases between. The CDR3 is made up of 15 amino acids. The CDR3 bases are TGTGCCAGCAGCTGGGGCAAGGGAATCTCCTACGAGCAGTACTTC. This translates into CASSWGKGISYEQYF.

The gene calls are TRBV7-9 and TRBJ1-1; TRBD1 is a possible D gene (6 bases). Germline lookup yields CDR1 SEHNR and CDR2 FQNEAQ (reference sequence). The CDR3 is 17 amino acids. Trimming took 2 bases from V and 1 from J, leaving 17 bases between them. DNA for the CDR3: TGTGCCAGCAGCTTACCCTACCTCCTACAGGGGAACACTGAAGCTTTCTTT. Its translation is CASSLPYLLQGNTEAFF.

The chain couples TRBV29-1 to TRBJ1-2, with TRBD1 matching over 8 bases. The CDR3 totals 18 residues. CDR1 and CDR2 from the germline V gene are SQVTM and ANQGSEA. The J segment lost 3 bases and the V segment lost 3 bases, leaving 18 bases of the junction unmatched. The CDR3 nucleotides read TGCAGCGTTGACGCAACCCCCCTCTCAGGGGGCGCGGACTATGGCTACACCTTC. Its translation is CSVDATPLSGGADYGYTF.

This chain joins TRBV4-1 and TRBJ1-5, with 7 bases lining up with TRBD1. V lost 0 bases, J lost 4 bases, and 3 bases stayed unmatched. Germline CDR1 and CDR2: MGHRA and YSYEKL. The CDR3 has 15 residues. This chain's CDR3 is CASSQDPGGNQPQHF. The CDR3 DNA is TGCGCCAGCAGCCAAGACCCAGGGGGGAATCAGCCCCAGCATTTT.

This clone has just one count. J is TRBJ1-1 and V is TRBV20-1; no definite D call. The CDR3 is made up of 11 amino acids. Trimming removed 4 bases at V and 1 base at J, with 4 bases between. Per the germline V gene, CDR1 is DFQATT and CDR2 is SNEGSKA (reference sequence). The CDR3 region has the DNA TGCAGTGCTAACGGGAACACTGAAGCTTTCTTT. It encodes CSANGNTEAFF.

This clone was detected once. The V gene is TRBV15, the J gene TRBJ2-7; 14 nucleotides agree with TRBD2. J gave up 2 bases and V 0 bases, and 9 bases lay outside the gene matches. The CDR3 runs to 19 residues. Germline assignment: CDR1 LNHNV and CDR2 YYDKDF (reference sequence). The CDR3: CATSRDPIGTSGSTYEQYF. DNA for the CDR3: TGTGCCACCAGCAGAGACCCGATTGGGACTAGCGGGAGTACCTACGAGCAGTACTTC.

The chain carries TRBV6-5 and TRBJ2-2, with 9 bases fitting TRBD1. V dropped 6 bases and J dropped 4; count of bases not matched to a gene: 6. Germline V gene data show CDR1 as MNHEY and CDR2 as SVGAGI. The CDR3 has 15 amino acids. The chain's CDR3 is CASSLNRGRTGELFF. The CDR3 coding sequence is TGTGCCAGCAGCCTAAACAGGGGGCGCACCGGGGAGCTGTTTTTT.

The chain carries TRBV6-5 and TRBJ1-2; D is uncertain. The CDR3 contains 13 residues. Between the trimmed V and J ends, which lost 4 bases and 5 bases, there was a span of 11 bases. Germline V gene sequence: CDR1 MNHEY, CDR2 SVGAGI. DNA for the CDR3: TGTGCCAGCAGTTTCGGCGGAATATATGGCTACACCTTC. Translating gives CASSFGGIYGYTF.

The gene calls are TRBV11-2 and TRBJ2-7; possible D gene TRBD1, 6 bases. This CDR3 spans 16 amino acids. V was trimmed by 1 base and J by 0 bases, leaving 13 bases between them. The V gene's germline CDR1 is SGHAT and CDR2 FQNNGV. In DNA, the CDR3 is TGTGCCAGCAGCTTAGGCGTAGGGGGTAGCTCCTACGAGCAGTACTTC. Translated: CASSLGVGGSSYEQYF. The full variable domain, in which reference TRBV11-2 and TRBJ2-7 provide the parts outside the CDR3, is EAGVAQSPRYKIIEKRQSVAFWCNPISGHATLYWYQQILGQGPKLLIQFQNNGVVDDSQLPKDRFSAERLKGVDSTLKIQPAKLEDSAVYLCASSLGVGGSSYEQYFGPGTRLTVT.

This chain uses TRBV5-4 with TRBJ2-3, with 13 bases aligning to TRBD2. Trimming took 4 bases from V and 6 from J; bases not matched to a gene: 14. This CDR3 is 18 amino acids long. Germline CDR1 is SGHNT and CDR2 is YYREEE (reference sequence). Written as DNA, the CDR3 is TGTGCCAGCAGCGCAGTCGGACTAGCGGGAGATGGTGCGGATACGCAGTATTTT. Encoded protein: CASSAVGLAGDGADTQYF.

This clone was picked up a small number of times. The sample has other DNA sequences that encode this CDR3 too. V usage is TRBV9 and J usage is TRBJ2-5, with TRBD2 matching over 15 bases. V lost 4 bases, J lost 2 bases, and 6 bases stayed unmatched. The germline V gene encodes CDR1 SGDLS and CDR2 YYNGEE. The length of the CDR3 is 17 residues. As DNA, the CDR3 is TGTGCCAGCAGCCCGGGGACTAGCGGGGGGCGGCAAGAGACCCAGTACTTC. Amino acid sequence: CASSPGTSGGRQETQYF.

This sequence joins TRBV15 and TRBJ1-5; no clear D. Trimming stripped 0 bases from V and 4 bases from J, with 7 bases between. Looked up from germline, CDR1 is LNHNV and CDR2 is YYDKDF (reference sequence). CDR3 length equals 14 residues. CDR3 in DNA: TGTGCCACCAGCAGAGAGAGAGTTAATCAGCCCCAGCATTTT. Protein sequence: CATSRERVNQPQHF.

The chain joins TRBV6-6 to TRBJ1-3; D is undetermined. Trimming left V 10 bases short and J 0 bases short, with 7 bases between. Germline CDR1 MNHNY, CDR2 SVGAGI (reference sequence). This CDR3 is built from 12 residues. CDR3 region: CANENSGNTIYF. The CDR3 bases are TGTGCCAACGAGAACTCTGGAAACACCATATATTTT.

The rearrangement links TRBV28 to TRBJ2-1, with D possibly being TRBD2 (6 bases). Germline V gene sequence: CDR1 MDHEN, CDR2 SYDVKM. V lost 5 bases, J lost 7 bases, and 18 bases lay in between. The CDR3 is made up of 15 amino acids. The CDR3 nucleotides read TGTGCCAGCAGTCCCCACGGGGGACTCAATAATGAGCAGTTCTTC. It is translated as CASSPHGGLNNEQFF.

The gene calls are TRBV2 and TRBJ1-6; D call uncertain. The length of the CDR3 is 13 residues. Per germline, CDR1 SNHLY and CDR2 FYNNEI. V dropped 0 bases and J dropped 9 bases, with 6 bases sitting between them. This CDR3 reads CASSEALSSPLHF. The CDR3, as DNA: TGTGCCAGCAGTGAAGCGCTGAGTTCACCCCTCCACTTT. Complete variable domain (other parts from reference TRBV2 and TRBJ1-6): EPEVTQTPSHQVTQMGQEVILRCVPISNHLYFYWYRQILGQKVEFLVSFYNNEISEKSEIFDDQFSVERPDGSNFTLKIRSTKLEDSAMYFCASSEALSSPLHFGNGTRLTVT.

CDR3 protein: CASRPTGGANQPQHF. In DNA, the CDR3 is TGTGCCAGCAGGCCCACAGGGGGCGCGAATCAGCCCCAGCATTTT. The rearrangement uses TRBV27 and TRBJ1-5, with TRBD1 matching over 9 bases. Germline lookup yields CDR1 MNHEY and CDR2 SMNVEV (reference sequence). Trimming at V came to 6 bases and at J to 4 bases, leaving 7 bases not matched to a gene. The CDR3 has 15 amino acids.

This chain joins TRBV29-1 and TRBJ1-2; tentative D call: TRBD1 (5 bases). This CDR3 has 14 amino acids. Trimming shortened V by 7 bases and J by 8 bases, and 23 bases separated the two germline ends. Germline V gene data show CDR1 as SQVTM and CDR2 as ANQGSEA. The CDR3 region has the DNA TGCAGCGCTCCCTCCAAGTCAGGGCTAGAGGGCTACACCTTC. Protein: CSAPSKSGLEGYTF. The full variable domain, completed using reference TRBV29-1 and TRBJ1-2, is SAVISQKPSRDICQRGTSLTIQCQVDSQVTMMFWYRQQPGQSLTLIATANQGSEATYESGFVIDKFPISRPNLTFSTLTVSNMSPEDSSIYLCSAPSKSGLEGYTFGSGTRLTVV.